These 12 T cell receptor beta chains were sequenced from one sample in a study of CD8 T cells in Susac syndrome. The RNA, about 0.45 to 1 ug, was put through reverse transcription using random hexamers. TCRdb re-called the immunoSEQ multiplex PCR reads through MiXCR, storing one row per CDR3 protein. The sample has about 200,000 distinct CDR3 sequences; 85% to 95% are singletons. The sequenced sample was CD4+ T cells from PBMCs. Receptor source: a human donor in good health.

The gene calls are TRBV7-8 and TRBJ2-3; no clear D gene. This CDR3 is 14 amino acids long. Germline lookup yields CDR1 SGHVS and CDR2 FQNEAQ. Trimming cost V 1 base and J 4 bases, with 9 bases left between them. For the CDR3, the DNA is TGTGCCAGCAGCTTAGTATCTGTCGCAGATACGCAGTATTTT. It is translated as CASSLVSVADTQYF.

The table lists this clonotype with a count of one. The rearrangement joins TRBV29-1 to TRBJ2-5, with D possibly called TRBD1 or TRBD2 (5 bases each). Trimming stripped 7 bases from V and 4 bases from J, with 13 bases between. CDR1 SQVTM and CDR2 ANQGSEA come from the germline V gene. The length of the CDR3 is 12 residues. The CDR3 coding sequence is TGCAGCGCGGATCAGGGACGAGAGACCCAGTACTTC. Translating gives CSADQGRETQYF.

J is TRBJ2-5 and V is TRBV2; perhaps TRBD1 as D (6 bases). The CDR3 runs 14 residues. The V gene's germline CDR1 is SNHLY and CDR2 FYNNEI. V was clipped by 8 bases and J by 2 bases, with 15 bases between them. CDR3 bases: TGTGCCAGCTCACCGGGGACACCACAAGAGACCCAGTACTTC. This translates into CASSPGTPQETQYF.

CDR3 nucleotide sequence: TGTGCCAGCAGCCGTACAGGGGGCGATGGCTACACCTTC. It encodes CASSRTGGDGYTF. The V call is TRBV3-1, the J call TRBJ1-2, with 9 bases lining up with TRBD1. The CDR3 sequence is 13 residues long. With 4 bases clipped from V and 6 bases from J, the junction kept 3 bases outside the gene matches. Germline CDR1 LGHDT, CDR2 YNNKEL (reference sequence).

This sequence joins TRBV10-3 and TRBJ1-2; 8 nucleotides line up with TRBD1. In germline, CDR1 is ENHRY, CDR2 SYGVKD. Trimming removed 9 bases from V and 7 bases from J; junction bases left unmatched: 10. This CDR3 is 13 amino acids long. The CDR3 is CAIEGQGRSGYTF. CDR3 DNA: TGTGCCATAGAAGGACAGGGAAGATCTGGCTACACCTTC.

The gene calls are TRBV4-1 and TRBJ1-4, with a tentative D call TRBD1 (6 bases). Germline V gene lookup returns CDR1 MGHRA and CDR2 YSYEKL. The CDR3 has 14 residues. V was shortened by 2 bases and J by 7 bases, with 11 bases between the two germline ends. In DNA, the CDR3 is TGCGCCAGCAGCCAACAGGGGAGTAGTGAAAAACTGTTTTTT. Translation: CASSQQGSSEKLFF.

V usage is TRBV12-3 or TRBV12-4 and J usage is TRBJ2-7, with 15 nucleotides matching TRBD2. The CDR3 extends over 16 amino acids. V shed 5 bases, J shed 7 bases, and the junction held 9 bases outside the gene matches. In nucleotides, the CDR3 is TGTGCCAGCAGTCCAGGACTAGCGGGGGGGCCGAGGGAGCAGTACTTC. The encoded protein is CASSPGLAGGPREQYF.

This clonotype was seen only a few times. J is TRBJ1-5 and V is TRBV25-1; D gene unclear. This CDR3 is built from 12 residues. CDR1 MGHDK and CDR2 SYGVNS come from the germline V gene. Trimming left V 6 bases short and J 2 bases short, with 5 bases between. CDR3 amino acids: CASRGGNQPQHF. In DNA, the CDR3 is TGTGCCAGCAGGGGTGGCAATCAGCCCCAGCATTTT.

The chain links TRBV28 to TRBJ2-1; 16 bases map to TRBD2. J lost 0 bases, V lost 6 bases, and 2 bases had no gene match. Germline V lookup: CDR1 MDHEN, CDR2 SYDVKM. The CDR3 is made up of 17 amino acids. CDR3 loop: CASRGTSGRGSYNEQFF. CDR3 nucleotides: TGTGCCAGCAGGGGGACTAGCGGGAGGGGCTCCTACAATGAGCAGTTCTTC.

The CDR3, as DNA: TGTGCCTGGAGACACAAGGGCGCATTGGACACTGAAGCTTTCTTT. It yields the protein CAWRHKGALDTEAFF. This chain connects TRBV30 to TRBJ1-1; D is ambiguous. CDR3 length: 15 amino acids. Trimming cost V 3 bases and J 3 bases, with 17 bases left between them. Germline loops: CDR1 GTSNPN, CDR2 SVGIG (reference sequence).

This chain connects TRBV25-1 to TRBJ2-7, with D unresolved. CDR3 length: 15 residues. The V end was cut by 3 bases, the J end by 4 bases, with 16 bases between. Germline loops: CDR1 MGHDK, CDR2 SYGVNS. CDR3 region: CASSETPNGPYEQYF. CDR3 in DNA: TGTGCCAGCAGTGAGACTCCGAATGGGCCGTACGAGCAGTACTTC.

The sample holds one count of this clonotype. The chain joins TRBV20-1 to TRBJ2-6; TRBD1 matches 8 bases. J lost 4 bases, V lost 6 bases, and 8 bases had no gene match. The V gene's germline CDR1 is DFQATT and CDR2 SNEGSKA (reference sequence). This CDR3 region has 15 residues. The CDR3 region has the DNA TGCAGTGCCCAGACAGGGGACGCCGGGGCCAACGTCCTGACTTTC. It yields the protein CSAQTGDAGANVLTF.